This TCR beta chain was documented in a study of T cell responses to AZD1222 COVID-19 vaccine. Study-level results: Clonal diversity was possibly underestimated; the donors were predominantly white British and more often female. In all cases, repertoires were sampled only after the peak T cell response.

Notes on this clone: Its antigen is undetermined.

From germline, CDR1 is SEHNR and CDR2 FQNEAQ (reference sequence). Trimming stripped 5 bases from V and 6 bases from J, with 13 bases between. This CDR3 is 14 amino acids long. Profiled with immunoSEQ multiplex PCR; TCRdb holds only in-frame clones, not every one. The table records fewer than 65,000 clones, about 79% of them present only once. The sample in question was peripheral blood, obtained on day 0 of AZD1222 vaccination. The receptor's source is an adult in good health. This rearrangement joins TRBV7-9 to TRBJ2-2, with D hard to call. The CDR3 DNA is TGTGCCAGCAGCCCCTCGGTCCAGCCCGGGGAGCTGTTTTTT. Protein: CASSPSVQPGELFF. The full variable domain, rest sourced from reference TRBV7-9 and TRBJ2-2, is DTGVSQNPRHKITKRGQNVTFRCDPISEHNRLYWYRQTLGQGPEFLTYFQNEAQLEKSRLLSDRFSAERPKGSFSTLEIQRTEQGDSAMYLCASSPSVQPGELFFGEGSRLTVL.